This entry describes one TCR beta chain. Its antigen is unknown. Unique molecular identifiers were present on cDNA, and template switching added a universal primer site. MiXCR was run by TCRdb on the 5' RACE reads, yielding one entry per CDR3 protein. The sample has about 1.7 million distinct CDR3 sequences, around a third seen once. These data are taken from a study of identical twins. Study-wide results and limits: Beta clonotypes that were abundant in cord blood contained fewer insertions, a pattern absent from memory repertoires.

The clonotype comes from a newborn girl in good health. What was sequenced was cord blood.

As DNA, the CDR3 is TGTGCCAGCAGCTTAGTTTCGCTTCGACAGGGGCTTACCAATCAGCCCCAGCATTTT. Translation: CASSLVSLRQGLTNQPQHF. V usage is TRBV7-9 and J usage is TRBJ1-5, with 8 positions matching TRBD1. The CDR3 is made up of 19 amino acids. Germline V CDR1 and CDR2: SEHNR, FQNEAQ (reference sequence). Trimming at V came to 1 base and at J to 3 bases, leaving 14 bases not matched to a gene.